This T cell receptor (beta chain) was captured in a study of shared clonotypes between healthy human individuals (dated by TCRdb to 2018 to 2021). Looking at the study overall: The cohort comprised two women and a few men aged 18 to 49 years. For each donor, CD4 naive and CD4 memory were each given three plates, CD8 naive was given two plates, and CD8 memory was given one plate. Blood TCR repertoires of about 5 healthy adults were deeply sequenced to estimate repertoire size and the extent of clonotype sharing between individuals. To increase sequencing depth and limit assay-specific biases, TCR repertoire library preparation and sequencing were carried out by different laboratories using diverse techniques. Between about 0.9 and 8.9 billion PBMCs per donor were obtained by leukapheresis. The research as a whole found: Incomplete sequencing was indicated by rarefaction of sorted-subset datasets, despite the large sequencing depth. The genetic and exposure-history diversity represented was limited by the small number of donors. Across a few donors, approximately 5% of naive CD4, 3.5% of naive CD8, 2.3% of memory CD4, and approximately 0.4% of memory CD8 clonotypes were shared. Sampling was restricted to blood, and TCR repertoires in tissues likely differ from the TCR repertoires found in blood. Naive subsets generally had larger estimated clonotype richness than memory subsets. Based on pairwise subsampling, the degree of clonotype sharing among donors was expected to be affected by sequencing depth. Compared with non-shared clonotypes, clonotypes shared by all four sorted-subset donors had higher generation probabilities.

V loses 6 bases, J loses 9 bases, and the germline ends lie 18 bases apart. Including the terminal cysteine and phenylalanine, the CDR3 comprises 14 residues. The entry retains the CDR3 DNA only, 42 bases that are in frame from base 1. The germline V gene yields MDHEN for CDR1 and SYDVKM for CDR2. Using the deep immunoSEQ assay, multiplex PCR amplified TCR CDR3 regions from genomic DNA. Genomic DNA extracted from each cell subset was distributed evenly over all wells of several immunoSEQ 96-well plates, and each plate served as one replicate. Each replicate PCR for sorted subsets received about 210 ng genomic DNA, equal to roughly 29,000 T cell genomes. The purified libraries were quantified using a Qubit 3.0 fluorometer, sized with a Bioanalyzer 2100, and then quantified again using the KAPA Library Quantification kit. Every immunoSEQ 96-well plate was sequenced on a dedicated single-read 150-cycle Illumina NextSeq 550 flow cell. Processing in the source paper ran as follows. Because only junctional sequences without quality scores were contained in the immunoSEQ output, filtering matching that applied to full-length reads could not be performed. Sequences were annotated with PyIR, a Python wrapper for IgBLAST v1.9, and V/J genes and CDR3 were assigned using IMGT germline references. Any read was removed if the V/J assignment was weak (E-value above 1e-6), the CDR3 was missing, or the read contained stop codons, out-of-frame junctions, or ambiguous translated residues. V3J clonotypes were defined as sequences sharing an identical inferred V gene, J gene, and CDR3 amino acid sequence. To compute the percentage overlap between repertoires, the number of shared unique clonotypes was divided by the size of the smaller repertoire. Three approaches were used to assess repertoire richness: RTK rarefaction, the Chao1 estimator, and Recon v2.1 estimates of unobserved clonotypes. Generation probabilities were computed with OLGA for all TCRbeta clonotypes obtained by the gDNA method from several donors. TCRdb retrieved this table from immuneACCESS and kept in-frame rearrangements only. Not all clones are present; in checked studies, unresolved V genes account for under half, and no reason is known for the remainder. V and J calls and clone size are as listed in that table; D and trimming were resolved from the DNA. The sample table holds roughly 2,000,000 clones, of which around 93% were seen once. Around 1.7% of the sample lies in the top ten.

CD8 naive samples were CD45RO-negative cells positively selected for CCR7, giving a CD45RA+CCR7+ population that excluded TemRA cells. Donors were healthy HIV-negative adults with no recently reported acute infections or vaccinations. Every donor was a Caucasian adult residing in Nashville, Tennessee, USA. Blood was collected by leukapheresis, and PBMCs were isolated by Ficoll-Histopaque density gradient centrifugation and then cryopreserved in liquid nitrogen vapor phase. Purity and quantity of every magnetically sorted T cell population were checked by analytical flow cytometry. From each sorted fraction, genomic DNA was isolated and quantified by UV absorbance on a Nanodrop 2000c. A word on this clone: Its specific antigen is unknown. No clone much larger than this one lies a single base away; base qualities are absent.

The TCR comes from a man aged 18 to 30 in good health. Some clones in this sample may be carry-over from other donors' samples. Sequenced: naive CD8+ T cells from PBMCs. The cell subset or site label of this sample denotes: CD45RA+CCR7+. This sequence uses TRBV28 and TRBJ1-5; D gene: possibly TRBD1, on 5 matching bases. The CDR3 amino acid sequence is: CASRSGTAGRPQHF. At the DNA level, the sequence is TGTGCCAGCAGGTCCGGGACGGCGGGTAGGCCCCAGCATTTT.